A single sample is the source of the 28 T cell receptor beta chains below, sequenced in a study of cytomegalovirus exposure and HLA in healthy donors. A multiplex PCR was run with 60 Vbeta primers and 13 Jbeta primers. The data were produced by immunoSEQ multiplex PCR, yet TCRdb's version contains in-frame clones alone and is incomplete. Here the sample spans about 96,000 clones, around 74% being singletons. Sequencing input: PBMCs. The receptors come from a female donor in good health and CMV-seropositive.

The chain's CDR3 is CASILDRVNQPQHF. The CDR3 DNA is TGTGCCAGCATTCTTGACAGGGTTAATCAGCCCCAGCATTTT. The J gene is TRBJ1-5, the V gene TRBV2; 7 bases map to TRBD1. The CDR3 sequence is 14 residues long. The V gene's germline CDR1 is SNHLY and CDR2 FYNNEI. V shed 7 bases and J 4 bases; nucleotides not matched to a gene: 7.

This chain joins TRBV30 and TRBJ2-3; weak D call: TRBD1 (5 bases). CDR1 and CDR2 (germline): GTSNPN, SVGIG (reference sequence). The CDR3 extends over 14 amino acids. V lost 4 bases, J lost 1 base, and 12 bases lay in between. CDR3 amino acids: CAWIQGAGTDTQYF. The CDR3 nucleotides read TGTGCCTGGATCCAGGGTGCCGGCACAGATACGCAGTATTTT.

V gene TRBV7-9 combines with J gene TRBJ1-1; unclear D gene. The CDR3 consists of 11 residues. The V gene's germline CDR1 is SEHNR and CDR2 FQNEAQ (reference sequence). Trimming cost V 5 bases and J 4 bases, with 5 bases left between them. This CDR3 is CASSLSTEAFF. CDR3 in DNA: TGTGCCAGCAGCCTCTCCACTGAAGCTTTCTTT.

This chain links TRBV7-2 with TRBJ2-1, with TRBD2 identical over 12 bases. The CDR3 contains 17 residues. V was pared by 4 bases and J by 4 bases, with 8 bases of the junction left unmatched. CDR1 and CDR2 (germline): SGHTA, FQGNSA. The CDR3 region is CASSSASGGAWYNEQFF. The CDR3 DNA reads TGTGCCAGCAGCTCCGCTAGCGGGGGGGCGTGGTACAATGAGCAGTTCTTC.

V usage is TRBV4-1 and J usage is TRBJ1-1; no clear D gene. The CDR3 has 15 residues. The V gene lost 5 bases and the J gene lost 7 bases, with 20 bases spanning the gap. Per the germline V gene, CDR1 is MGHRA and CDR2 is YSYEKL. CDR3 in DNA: TGCGCCAGCAGCTCCACTTATAGGGAGTTTAATGAAGCTTTCTTT. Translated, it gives CASSSTYREFNEAFF.

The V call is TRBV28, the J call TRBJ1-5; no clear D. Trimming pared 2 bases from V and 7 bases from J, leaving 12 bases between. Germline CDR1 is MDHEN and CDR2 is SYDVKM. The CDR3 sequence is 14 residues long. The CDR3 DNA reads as TGTGCCAGCAGTTTAAGGAGTTTAAGACAGCCCCAGCATTTT. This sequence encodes CASSLRSLRQPQHF.

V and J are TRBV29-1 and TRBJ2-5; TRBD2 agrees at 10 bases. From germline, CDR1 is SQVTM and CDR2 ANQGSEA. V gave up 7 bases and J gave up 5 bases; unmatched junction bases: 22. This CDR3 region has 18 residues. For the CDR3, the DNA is TGCAGCGCCGACTGGGGGGCTAGCGGGAGTTTAGCGGGGGAGACCCAGTACTTC. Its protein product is CSADWGASGSLAGETQYF.

DNA of the CDR3: TGTGCCAGCAGCACCGGGACAGGGGCTTACGAGCAGTACTTC. Encoded protein: CASSTGTGAYEQYF. The chain carries TRBV11-2 and TRBJ2-7; TRBD1 agrees at 10 bases. The J segment lost 4 bases and the V segment lost 5 bases, leaving 5 bases of the junction unmatched. CDR3 length: 14 amino acids. The germline CDR1 and CDR2 sequences are SGHAT and FQNNGV.

In nucleotides, the CDR3 is TGCGCCAGCAGCCAGGTCGGGACAGGGGGTTTCGCCGGGGAGCTGTTTTTT. It is translated as CASSQVGTGGFAGELFF. This chain uses TRBV4-3 with TRBJ2-2, with TRBD1 matching 11 bases. V trimming: 3 bases; J trimming: 6 bases; junction bases outside the gene matches: 9. The germline V gene encodes CDR1 LGHNA and CDR2 YSLEER. This CDR3 contains 17 residues.

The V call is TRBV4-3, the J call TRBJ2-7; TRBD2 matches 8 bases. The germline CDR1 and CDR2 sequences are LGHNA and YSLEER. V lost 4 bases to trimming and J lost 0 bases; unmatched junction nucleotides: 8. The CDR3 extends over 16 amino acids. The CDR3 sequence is CASSPAGTRNSYEQYF. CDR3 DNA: TGCGCCAGCAGCCCCGCAGGGACTAGAAACTCCTACGAGCAGTACTTC.

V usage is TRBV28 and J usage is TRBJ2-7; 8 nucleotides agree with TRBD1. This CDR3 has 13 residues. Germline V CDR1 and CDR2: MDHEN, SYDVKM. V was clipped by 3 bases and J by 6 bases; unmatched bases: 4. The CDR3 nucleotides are TGTGCCAGCAGTTTGGACAGGGCGGCCGAGCAGTACTTC. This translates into CASSLDRAAEQYF. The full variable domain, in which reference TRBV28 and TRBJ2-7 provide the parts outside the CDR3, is DVKVTQSSRYLVKRTGEKVFLECVQDMDHENMFWYRQDPGLGLRLIYFSYDVKMKEKGDIPEGYSVSREKKERFSLILESASTNQTSMYLCASSLDRAAEQYFGPGTRLTVT.

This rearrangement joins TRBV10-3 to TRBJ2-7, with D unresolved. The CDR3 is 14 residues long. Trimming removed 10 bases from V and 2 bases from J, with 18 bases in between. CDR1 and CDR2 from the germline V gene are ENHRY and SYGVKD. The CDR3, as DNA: TGTGCCACTACTTTTCGCGCGGAGACCTACGAGCAGTACTTC. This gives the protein CATTFRAETYEQYF.

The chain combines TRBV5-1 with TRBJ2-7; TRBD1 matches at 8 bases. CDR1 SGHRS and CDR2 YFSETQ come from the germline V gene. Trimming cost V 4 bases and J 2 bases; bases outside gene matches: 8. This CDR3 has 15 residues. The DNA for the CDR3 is TGCGCCAGCAGCCTGGGACAGGCCCCAACCTACGAGCAGTACTTC. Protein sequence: CASSLGQAPTYEQYF.

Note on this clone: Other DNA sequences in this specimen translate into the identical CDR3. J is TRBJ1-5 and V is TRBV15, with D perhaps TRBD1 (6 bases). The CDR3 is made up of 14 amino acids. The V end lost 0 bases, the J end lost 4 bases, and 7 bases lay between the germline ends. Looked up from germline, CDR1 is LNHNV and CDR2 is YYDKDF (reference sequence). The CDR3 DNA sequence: TGTGCCACCAGCAGAGATAGGGGGAATCAGCCCCAGCATTTT. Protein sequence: CATSRDRGNQPQHF.

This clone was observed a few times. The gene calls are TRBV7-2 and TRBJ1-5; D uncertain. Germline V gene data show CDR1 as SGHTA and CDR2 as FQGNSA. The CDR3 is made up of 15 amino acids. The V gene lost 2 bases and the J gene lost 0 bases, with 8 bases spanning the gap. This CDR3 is CASSLSINSNQPQHF. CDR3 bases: TGTGCCAGCAGCTTAAGCATTAATAGCAATCAGCCCCAGCATTTT.

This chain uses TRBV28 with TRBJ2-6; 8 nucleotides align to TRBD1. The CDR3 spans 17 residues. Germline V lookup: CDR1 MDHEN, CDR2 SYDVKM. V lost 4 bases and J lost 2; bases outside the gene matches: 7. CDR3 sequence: CASSSLDRAAGANVLTF. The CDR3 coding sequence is TGTGCCAGCAGTTCGTTGGACAGGGCGGCTGGGGCCAACGTCCTGACTTTC. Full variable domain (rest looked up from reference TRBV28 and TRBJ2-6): DVKVTQSSRYLVKRTGEKVFLECVQDMDHENMFWYRQDPGLGLRLIYFSYDVKMKEKGDIPEGYSVSREKKERFSLILESASTNQTSMYLCASSSLDRAAGANVLTFGAGSRLTVL.

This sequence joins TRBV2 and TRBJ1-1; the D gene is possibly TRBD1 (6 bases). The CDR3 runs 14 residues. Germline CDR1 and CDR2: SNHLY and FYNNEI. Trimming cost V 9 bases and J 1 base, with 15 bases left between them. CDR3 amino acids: CASRDTAQNTEAFF. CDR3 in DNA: TGTGCCAGTCGGGACACAGCTCAGAACACTGAAGCTTTCTTT.

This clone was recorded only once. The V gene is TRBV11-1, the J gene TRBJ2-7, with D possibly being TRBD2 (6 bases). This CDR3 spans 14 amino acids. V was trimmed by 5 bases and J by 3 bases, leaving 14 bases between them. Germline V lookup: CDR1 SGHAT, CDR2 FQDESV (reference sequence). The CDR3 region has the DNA TGTGCCAGCAGCACCAACTCGGGGGACTACGAGCAGTACTTC. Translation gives CASSTNSGDYEQYF.

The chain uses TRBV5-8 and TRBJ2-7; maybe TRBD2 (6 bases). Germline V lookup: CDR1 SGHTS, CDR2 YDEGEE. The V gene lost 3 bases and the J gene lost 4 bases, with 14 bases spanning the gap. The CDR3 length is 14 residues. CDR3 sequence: CASSWFGGPYEQYF. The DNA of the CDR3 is TGTGCCAGCAGCTGGTTCGGGGGTCCTTACGAGCAGTACTTC. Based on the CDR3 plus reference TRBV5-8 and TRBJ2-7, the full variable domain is EAGVTQSPTHLIKTRGQQATLRCSPISGHTSVYWYQQALGLGLQFLLWYDEGEERNRGNFPPRFSGRQFPNYSSELNVNALELEDSALYLCASSWFGGPYEQYFGPGTRLTVT.

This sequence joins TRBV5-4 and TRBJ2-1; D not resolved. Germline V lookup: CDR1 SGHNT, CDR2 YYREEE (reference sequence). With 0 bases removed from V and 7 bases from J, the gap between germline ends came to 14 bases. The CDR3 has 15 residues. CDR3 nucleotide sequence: TGTGCCAGCAGCTTGGGCAACTTGTACGTAAATGAGCAGTTCTTC. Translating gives CASSLGNLYVNEQFF.

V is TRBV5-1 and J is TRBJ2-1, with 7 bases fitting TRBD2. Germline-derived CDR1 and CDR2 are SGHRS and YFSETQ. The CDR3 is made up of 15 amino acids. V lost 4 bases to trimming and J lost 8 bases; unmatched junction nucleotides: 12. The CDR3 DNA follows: TGCGCCAGCAGCGTAGAGCCAGGGAGGGAGCATGAGCAGTTCTTC. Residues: CASSVEPGREHEQFF.

CDR3 loop: CAWGRGETEAFF. CDR3 nucleotides: TGTGCCTGGGGCAGGGGAGAGACTGAAGCTTTCTTT. This chain links TRBV30 with TRBJ1-1, with D possibly matching TRBD1 (6 bases). The CDR3 is 12 amino acids. Trimming stripped 5 bases from V and 5 bases from J, with 12 bases between. Germline CDR1 reads GTSNPN; CDR2 reads SVGIG (reference sequence).

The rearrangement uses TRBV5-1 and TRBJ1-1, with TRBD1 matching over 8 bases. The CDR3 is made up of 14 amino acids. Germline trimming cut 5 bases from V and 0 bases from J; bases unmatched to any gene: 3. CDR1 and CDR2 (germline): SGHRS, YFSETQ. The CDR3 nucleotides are TGCGCCAGCAGGAGGACAGGGATGAACACTGAAGCTTTCTTT. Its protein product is CASRRTGMNTEAFF.

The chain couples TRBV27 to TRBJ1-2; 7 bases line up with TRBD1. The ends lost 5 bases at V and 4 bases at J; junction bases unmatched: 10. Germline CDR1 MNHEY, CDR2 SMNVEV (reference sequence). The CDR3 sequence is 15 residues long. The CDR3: CASSPIPRGFYGYTF. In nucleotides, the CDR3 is TGTGCCAGCAGTCCCATCCCCAGGGGGTTCTATGGCTACACCTTC.

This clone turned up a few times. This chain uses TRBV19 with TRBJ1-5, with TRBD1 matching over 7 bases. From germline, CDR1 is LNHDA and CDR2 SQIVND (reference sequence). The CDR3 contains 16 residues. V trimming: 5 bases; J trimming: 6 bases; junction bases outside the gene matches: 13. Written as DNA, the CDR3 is TGTGCCAGTAGTTTTACAGGGGCCGCCTCTGGTCAGCCCCAGCATTTT. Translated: CASSFTGAASGQPQHF.

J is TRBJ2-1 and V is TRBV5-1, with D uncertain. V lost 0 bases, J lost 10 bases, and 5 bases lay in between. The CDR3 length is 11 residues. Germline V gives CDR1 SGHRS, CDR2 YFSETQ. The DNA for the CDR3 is TGCGCCAGCAGCTTGGATCTCGAGCAGTTCTTC. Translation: CASSLDLEQFF.

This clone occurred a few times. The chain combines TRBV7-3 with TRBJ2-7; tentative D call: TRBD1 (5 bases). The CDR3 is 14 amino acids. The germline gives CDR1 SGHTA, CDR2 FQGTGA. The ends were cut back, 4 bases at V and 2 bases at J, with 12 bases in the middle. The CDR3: CASSSDRPPYEQYF. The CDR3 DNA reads TGTGCCAGCAGCTCAGACAGACCTCCCTACGAGCAGTACTTC.

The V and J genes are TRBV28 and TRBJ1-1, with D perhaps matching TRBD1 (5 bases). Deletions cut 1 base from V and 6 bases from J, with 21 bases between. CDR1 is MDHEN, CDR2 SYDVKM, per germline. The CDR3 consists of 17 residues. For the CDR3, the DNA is TGTGCCAGCAGTTTATCACGGTGGGGAGGGGCTCGGGCTGAAGCTTTCTTT. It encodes CASSLSRWGGARAEAFF.